This T cell receptor (beta chain) was captured in a study of cytomegalovirus exposure and HLA in healthy donors. The study's findings and limits: Compared with the roughly 670-donor mean, an Asian-associated ancestry cluster reportedly had fewer N-insertions, according to a later analysis. TCR sequences were mostly rare, though some public TCRs occurred in many donors. TRBV6-2, TRBV6-3 and some other V segments were excluded as indistinguishable.

As concerns this clone: The antigen remains undetermined.

Germline V gene lookup returns CDR1 LNHDA and CDR2 SQIVND (reference sequence). This CDR3 is built from 15 residues. V was pared by 7 bases and J by 2 bases, with 15 bases between. PCR employed 60 Vbeta and 13 Jbeta primers. The repertoire was sequenced with immunoSEQ multiplex PCR; TCRdb's copy has only in-frame clones and lacks some. The sample contains roughly 100,000 clones, approximately 75% of which appear only once. The clonotype was recovered from a woman aged 40 to 50 in good health and CMV-seronegative. J is TRBJ1-5 and V is TRBV19; D uncertain. The specimen sequenced was PBMCs. The CDR3 DNA follows: TGTGCCAGTAATCAGGCCCCCGGGGGCAATCAGCCCCAGCATTTT. Amino acid sequence: CASNQAPGGNQPQHF.